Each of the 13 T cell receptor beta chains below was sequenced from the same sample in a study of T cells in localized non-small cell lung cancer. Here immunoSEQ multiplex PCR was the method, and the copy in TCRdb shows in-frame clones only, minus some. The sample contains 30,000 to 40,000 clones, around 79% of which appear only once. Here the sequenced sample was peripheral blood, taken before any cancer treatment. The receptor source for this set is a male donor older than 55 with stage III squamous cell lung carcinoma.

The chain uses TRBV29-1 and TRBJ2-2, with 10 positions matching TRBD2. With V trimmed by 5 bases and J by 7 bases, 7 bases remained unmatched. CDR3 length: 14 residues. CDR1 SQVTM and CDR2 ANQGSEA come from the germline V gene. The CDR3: CSVSGRALGGELFF. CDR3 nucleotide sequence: TGCAGCGTTAGCGGGAGGGCCCTTGGCGGGGAGCTGTTTTTT.

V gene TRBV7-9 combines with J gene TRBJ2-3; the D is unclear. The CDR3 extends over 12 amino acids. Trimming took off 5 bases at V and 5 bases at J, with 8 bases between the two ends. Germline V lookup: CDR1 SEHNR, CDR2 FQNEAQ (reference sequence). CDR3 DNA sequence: TGTGCCAGCAGCCCCCTACGAGATACGCAGTATTTT. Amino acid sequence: CASSPLRDTQYF.

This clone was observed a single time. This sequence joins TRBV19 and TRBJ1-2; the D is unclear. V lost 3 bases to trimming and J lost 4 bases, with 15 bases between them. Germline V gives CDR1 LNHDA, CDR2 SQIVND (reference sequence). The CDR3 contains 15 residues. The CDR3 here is CASSMSTDWTYGYTF. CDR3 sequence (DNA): TGTGCCAGTAGTATGTCGACCGACTGGACCTATGGCTACACCTTC.

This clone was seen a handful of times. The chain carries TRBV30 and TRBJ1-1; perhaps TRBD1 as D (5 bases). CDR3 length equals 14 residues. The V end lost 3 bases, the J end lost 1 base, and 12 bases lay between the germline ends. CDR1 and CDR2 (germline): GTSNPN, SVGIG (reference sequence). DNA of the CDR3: TGTGCCTGGAGGCCGACAGACGGGAACACTGAAGCTTTCTTT. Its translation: CAWRPTDGNTEAFF.

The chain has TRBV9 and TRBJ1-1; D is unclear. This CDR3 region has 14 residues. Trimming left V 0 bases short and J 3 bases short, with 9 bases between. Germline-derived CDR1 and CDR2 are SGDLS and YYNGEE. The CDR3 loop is CASSVGGIDTEAFF. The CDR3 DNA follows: TGTGCCAGCAGCGTAGGAGGGATTGACACTGAAGCTTTCTTT.

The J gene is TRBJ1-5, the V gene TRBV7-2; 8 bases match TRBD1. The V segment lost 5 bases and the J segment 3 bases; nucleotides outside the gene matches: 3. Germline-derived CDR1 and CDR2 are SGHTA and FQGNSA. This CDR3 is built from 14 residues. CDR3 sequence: CASSRDRNNQPQHF. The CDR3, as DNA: TGTGCCAGCAGCCGGGACAGGAACAATCAGCCCCAGCATTTT.

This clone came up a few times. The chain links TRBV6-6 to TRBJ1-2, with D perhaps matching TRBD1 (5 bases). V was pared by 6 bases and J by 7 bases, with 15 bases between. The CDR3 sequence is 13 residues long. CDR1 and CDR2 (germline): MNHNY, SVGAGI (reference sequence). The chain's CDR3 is CASSLSGDSGYTF. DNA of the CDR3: TGTGCCAGCAGCCTAAGTGGGGACTCTGGCTACACCTTC.

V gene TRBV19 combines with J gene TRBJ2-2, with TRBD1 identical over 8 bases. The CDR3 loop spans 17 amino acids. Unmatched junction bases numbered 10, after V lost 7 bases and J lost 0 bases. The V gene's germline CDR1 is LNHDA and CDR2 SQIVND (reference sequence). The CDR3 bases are TGTGCCAGTACCATCGGACAGGGTCGGACGAACACCGGGGAGCTGTTTTTT. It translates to CASTIGQGRTNTGELFF.

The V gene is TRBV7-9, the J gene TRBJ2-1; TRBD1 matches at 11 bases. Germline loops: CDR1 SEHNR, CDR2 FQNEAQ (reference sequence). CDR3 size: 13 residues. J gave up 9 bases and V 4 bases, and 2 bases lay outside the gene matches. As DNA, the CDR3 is TGTGCCAGCAGCTCGGGACAGGGGGTTGAGCAGTTCTTC. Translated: CASSSGQGVEQFF. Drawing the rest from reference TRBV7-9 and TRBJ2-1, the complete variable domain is DTGVSQNPRHKITKRGQNVTFRCDPISEHNRLYWYRQTLGQGPEFLTYFQNEAQLEKSRLLSDRFSAERPKGSFSTLEIQRTEQGDSAMYLCASSSGQGVEQFFGPGTRLTVL.

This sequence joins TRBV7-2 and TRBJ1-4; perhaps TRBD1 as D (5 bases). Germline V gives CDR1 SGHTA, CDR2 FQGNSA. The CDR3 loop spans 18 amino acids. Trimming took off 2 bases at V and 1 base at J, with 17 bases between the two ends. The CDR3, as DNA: TGTGCCAGCAGCTTAACCCCCAATGGGAGGGGAACTAATGAAAAACTGTTTTTT. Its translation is CASSLTPNGRGTNEKLFF.

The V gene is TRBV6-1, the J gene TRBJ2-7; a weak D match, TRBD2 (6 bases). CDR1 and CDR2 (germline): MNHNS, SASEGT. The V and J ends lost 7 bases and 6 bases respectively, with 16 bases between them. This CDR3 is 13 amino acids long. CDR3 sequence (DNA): TGTGCCAGCACCAAACAGGAGGGCTCCGAGCAGTACTTC. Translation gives CASTKQEGSEQYF.

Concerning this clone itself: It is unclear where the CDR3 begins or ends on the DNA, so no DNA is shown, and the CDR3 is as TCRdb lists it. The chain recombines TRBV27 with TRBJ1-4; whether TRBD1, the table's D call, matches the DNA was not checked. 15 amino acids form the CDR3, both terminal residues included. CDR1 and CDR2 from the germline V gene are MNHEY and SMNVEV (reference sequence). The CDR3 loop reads CASSPLDKANEKLFF.

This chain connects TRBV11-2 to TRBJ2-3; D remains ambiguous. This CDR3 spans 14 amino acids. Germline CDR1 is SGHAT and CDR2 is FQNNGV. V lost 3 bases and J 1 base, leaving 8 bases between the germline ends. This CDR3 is CASSFNGGTDTQYF. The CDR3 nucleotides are TGTGCCAGCAGCTTCAATGGGGGCACAGATACGCAGTATTTT.